The clone carrying this T cell receptor (beta chain) was detected ten times or more. The germline CDR1 and CDR2 sequences are MGHDK and SYGVNS. The CDR3 contains 15 residues. Trimming cost V 3 bases and J 1 base, with 13 bases left between them. This entry is derived from a study of blood T cells in healthy people across ages. A second PCR of 7 to 11 cycles used a sample-barcoded 5' primer and a J-beta primer mix. MiXCR, applied by TCRdb to the 5' RACE reads, yields one record per CDR3 protein. Of more than 750,000 distinct CDR3 sequences listed, 25% to 35% are singletons. Isolated PBMCs totaled at least 7 million in each sample. These same data were also listed under a study on T cells of mothers and their children.

The V and J genes are TRBV25-1 and TRBJ2-7; D is possibly TRBD1 (6 bases). The clonotype originates from a woman aged 40 to 49 in good health. Sequencing was carried out using blood. The CDR3 is CASSDHSGVSYEQYF. The CDR3 DNA follows: TGTGCCAGCAGTGACCACTCAGGGGTTTCCTACGAGCAGTACTTC.